One sample yielded the 13 T cell receptor beta chains listed below, sequenced in a study of PD-1 blockade in classical Hodgkin lymphoma. The table came from immunoSEQ multiplex PCR; TCRdb's copy has only in-frame clones and leaves some out. This sample yields approximately 60,000 clones, of which around 88% are seen a single time; approximately 13% belongs to the top ten. Every patient was affected by relapse after autologous stem cell transplantation, while exposure to brentuximab vedotin was not uniform. Material: peripheral blood mononuclear cells (PBMCs), obtained at baseline. The source is a human donor with classical Hodgkin lymphoma.

This clone appeared a single time. V gene TRBV7-9 combines with J gene TRBJ2-1, with 8 nucleotides matching TRBD2. Germline-derived CDR1 and CDR2 are SEHNR and FQNEAQ (reference sequence). V gave up 5 bases and J gave up 9 bases; unmatched junction bases: 9. This CDR3 region has 14 residues. CDR3 in DNA: TGTGCCAGCAGCCCACCGGGACTAGGGGTTGAGCAGTTCTTC. Its protein is CASSPPGLGVEQFF.

V and J are TRBV25-1 and TRBJ1-6, with a possible D match to TRBD1 (5 bases). V was pared by 6 bases and J by 8 bases, with 14 bases between. This CDR3 region has 14 residues. CDR1 and CDR2 (germline): MGHDK, SYGVNS. CDR3 nucleotide sequence: TGTGCCAGCAGGGGGACTCGCCGGGATTCACCCCTCCACTTT. Translated: CASRGTRRDSPLHF.

V usage is TRBV6-1 and J usage is TRBJ1-3; 7 nucleotides line up with TRBD1. V gave up 7 bases and J gave up 4 bases; unmatched junction bases: 7. The CDR3 has 14 amino acids. In germline, CDR1 is MNHNS, CDR2 SASEGT. CDR3 loop: CASNRQGAGNTIYF. The CDR3 region has the DNA TGTGCCAGCAACCGACAGGGTGCGGGAAACACCATATATTTT.

The gene calls are TRBV5-6 and TRBJ1-1; no clear D gene. Germline assignment: CDR1 SGHDT and CDR2 YYEEEE. V shed 4 bases and J shed 5 bases, with 15 bases lying between them. This CDR3 comprises 14 residues. CDR3 protein: CASSGDFDGTEAFF. The CDR3 nucleotides are TGTGCCAGCAGCGGTGACTTCGACGGGACTGAAGCTTTCTTT.

This chain joins TRBV7-2 and TRBJ2-5, with TRBD1 matching over 11 bases. The CDR3 has 16 residues. The germline V gene encodes CDR1 SGHTA and CDR2 FQGNSA. V dropped 5 bases and J dropped 4; count of bases not matched to a gene: 9. The DNA of the CDR3 is TGTGCCAGCAGCCAGCCGTGGACAGGGGGCCGAGAGACCCAGTACTTC. As protein: CASSQPWTGGRETQYF.

This sequence joins TRBV7-9 and TRBJ2-1; TRBD1 matches at 11 bases. Germline V lookup: CDR1 SEHNR, CDR2 FQNEAQ (reference sequence). V gave up 4 bases and J gave up 7 bases; unmatched junction bases: 6. The CDR3 loop spans 15 amino acids. CDR3 sequence: CASSSDRGRRNEQFF. The CDR3, as DNA: TGTGCCAGCAGCTCGGACAGGGGGCGCAGGAATGAGCAGTTCTTC.

The V call is TRBV30, the J call TRBJ1-2, with 7 positions matching TRBD1. Per the germline V gene, CDR1 is GTSNPN and CDR2 is SVGIG (reference sequence). The CDR3 contains 14 residues. V gave up 6 bases and J gave up 4 bases; unmatched junction bases: 11. In DNA form, the CDR3 reads TGTGCCTGCCTGACAGGGATCCTGGCCTATGGCTACACCTTC. Amino acids: CACLTGILAYGYTF.

The chain has TRBV6-4 and TRBJ1-2; D is uncertain. Trimming left V 0 bases short and J 4 bases short, with 9 bases between. Germline V gene sequence: CDR1 MRHNA, CDR2 SNTAGT. This CDR3 is 14 amino acids long. This chain's CDR3 is CASSDSSRRYGYTF. CDR3 coding DNA: TGTGCCAGCAGTGACTCCTCACGTCGCTATGGCTACACCTTC.

The genes are TRBV21-1 and TRBJ2-3. TRBV21-1 is a pseudogene segment. The CDR3 is 10 residues long. CDR3 loop: CASSKGPTYF. For the CDR3, the DNA is TGTGCCAGCAGCAAAGGGCCGACGTATTTT.

CDR3 coding DNA: TGCGCCAGCAGCTTACTCACCGGAATCTCTGGGGCCAACGTCCTGACTTTC. Its protein product is CASSLLTGISGANVLTF. The gene calls are TRBV5-1 and TRBJ2-6; D remains unclear. V gave up 2 bases and J gave up 0 bases, with 12 bases separating them. The CDR3 covers 17 residues. Germline V lookup: CDR1 SGHRS, CDR2 YFSETQ.

The chain employs TRBV11-2 and TRBJ2-7; 7 bases are a match to TRBD1. CDR3 length: 17 amino acids. V lost 0 bases and J lost 0; bases outside the gene matches: 8. The germline gives CDR1 SGHAT, CDR2 FQNNGV. This chain's CDR3 is CASSLDLLGQASYEQYF. The CDR3 DNA is TGTGCCAGCAGCTTAGATCTTCTCGGACAGGCCTCCTACGAGCAGTACTTC.

V and J are TRBV19 and TRBJ1-2, with no clear D. The V end lost 5 bases, the J end lost 1 base, and 11 bases lay between the germline ends. Germline V gene lookup returns CDR1 LNHDA and CDR2 SQIVND (reference sequence). The CDR3 is 14 residues long. The chain's CDR3 is CASSPSDFNYGYTF. The CDR3 DNA follows: TGTGCCAGTAGTCCATCAGATTTTAACTATGGCTACACCTTC.

The J gene is TRBJ2-2, the V gene TRBV5-1; 10 positions agree with TRBD1. The germline V gene has CDR1 SGHRS and CDR2 YFSETQ. The CDR3 loop spans 14 amino acids. J gave up 7 bases and V 4 bases, and 4 bases lay outside the gene matches. CDR3 nucleotides: TGCGCCAGCAGCGAGGGACAGGGGAACGGGGAGCTGTTTTTT. The encoded protein is CASSEGQGNGELFF.